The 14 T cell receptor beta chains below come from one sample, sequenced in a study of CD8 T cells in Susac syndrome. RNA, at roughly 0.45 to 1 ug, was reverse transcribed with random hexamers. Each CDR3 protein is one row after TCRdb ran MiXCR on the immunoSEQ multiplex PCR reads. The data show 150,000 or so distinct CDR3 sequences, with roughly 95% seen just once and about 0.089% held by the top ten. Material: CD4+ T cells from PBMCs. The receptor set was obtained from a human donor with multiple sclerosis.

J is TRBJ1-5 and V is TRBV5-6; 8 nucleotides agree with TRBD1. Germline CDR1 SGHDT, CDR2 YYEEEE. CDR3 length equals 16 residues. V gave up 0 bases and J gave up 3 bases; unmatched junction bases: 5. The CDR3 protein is CASSLAGQGYNQPQHF. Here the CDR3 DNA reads TGTGCCAGCAGCTTGGCTGGACAGGGCTACAATCAGCCCCAGCATTTT.

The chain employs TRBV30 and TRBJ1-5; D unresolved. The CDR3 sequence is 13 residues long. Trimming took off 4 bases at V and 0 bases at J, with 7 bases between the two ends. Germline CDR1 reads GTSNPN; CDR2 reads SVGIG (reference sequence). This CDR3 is CAWNPGSNQPQHF. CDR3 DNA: TGTGCCTGGAATCCGGGTAGCAATCAGCCCCAGCATTTT.

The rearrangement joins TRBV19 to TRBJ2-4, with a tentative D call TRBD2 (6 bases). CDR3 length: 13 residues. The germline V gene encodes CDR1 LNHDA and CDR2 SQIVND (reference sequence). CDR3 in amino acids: CAASTSQGGIQYF. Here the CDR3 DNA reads TGTGCTGCCAGTACATCTCAGGGAGGAATTCAGTACTTC. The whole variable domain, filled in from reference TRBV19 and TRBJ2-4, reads DGGITQSPKYLFRKEGQNVTLSCEQNLNHDAMYWYRQDPGQGLRLIYYSQIVNDFQKGDIAEGYSVSREKKESFPLTVTSAQKNPTAFYLCAASTSQGGIQYFGAGTRLSVL.

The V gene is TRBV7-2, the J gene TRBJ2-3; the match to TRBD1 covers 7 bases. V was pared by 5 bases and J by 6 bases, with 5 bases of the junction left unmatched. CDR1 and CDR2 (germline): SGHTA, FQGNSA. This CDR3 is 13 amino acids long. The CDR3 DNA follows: TGTGCCAGCAGCCCTAGAGGGGGCGATACGCAGTATTTT. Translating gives CASSPRGGDTQYF.

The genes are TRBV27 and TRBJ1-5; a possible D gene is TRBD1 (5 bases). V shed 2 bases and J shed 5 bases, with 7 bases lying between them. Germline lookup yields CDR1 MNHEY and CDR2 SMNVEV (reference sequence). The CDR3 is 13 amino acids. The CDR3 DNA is TGTGCCAGCAGTTTACCGGGGCATCAGCCCCAGCATTTT. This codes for CASSLPGHQPQHF.

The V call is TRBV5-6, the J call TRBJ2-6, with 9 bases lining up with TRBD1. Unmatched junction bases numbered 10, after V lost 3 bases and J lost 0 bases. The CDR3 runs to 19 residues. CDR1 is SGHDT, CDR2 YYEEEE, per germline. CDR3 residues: CASSSSGTGFRSGANVLTF. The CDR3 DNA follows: TGTGCCAGCAGCTCATCCGGGACAGGGTTCCGCTCTGGGGCCAACGTCCTGACTTTC.

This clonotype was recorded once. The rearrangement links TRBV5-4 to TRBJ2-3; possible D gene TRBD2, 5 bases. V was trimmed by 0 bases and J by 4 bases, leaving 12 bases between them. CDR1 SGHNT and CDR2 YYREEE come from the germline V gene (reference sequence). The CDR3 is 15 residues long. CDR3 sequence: CASSLETKMSDTQYF. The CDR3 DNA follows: TGTGCCAGCAGCTTGGAGACTAAAATGTCAGATACGCAGTATTTT.

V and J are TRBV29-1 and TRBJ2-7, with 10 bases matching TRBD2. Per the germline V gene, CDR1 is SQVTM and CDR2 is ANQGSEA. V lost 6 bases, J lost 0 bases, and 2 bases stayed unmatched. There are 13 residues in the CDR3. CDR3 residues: CSVLAGVSYEQYF. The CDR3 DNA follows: TGCAGCGTCCTAGCGGGGGTCTCCTACGAGCAGTACTTC.

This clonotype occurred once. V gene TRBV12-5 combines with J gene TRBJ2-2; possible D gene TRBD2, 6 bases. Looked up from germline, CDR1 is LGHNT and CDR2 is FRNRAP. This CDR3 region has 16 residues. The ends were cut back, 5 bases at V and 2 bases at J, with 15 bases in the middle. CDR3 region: CASGLSEDYNTGELFF. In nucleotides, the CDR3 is TGTGCTAGTGGTCTTTCGGAGGACTATAACACCGGGGAGCTGTTTTTT.

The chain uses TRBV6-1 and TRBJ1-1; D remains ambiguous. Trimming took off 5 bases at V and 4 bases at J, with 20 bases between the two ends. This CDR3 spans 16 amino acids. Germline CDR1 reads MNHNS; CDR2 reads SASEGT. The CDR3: CASSRQPTELGTEAFF. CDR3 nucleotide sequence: TGTGCCAGCAGTCGGCAACCTACAGAATTGGGCACTGAAGCTTTCTTT.

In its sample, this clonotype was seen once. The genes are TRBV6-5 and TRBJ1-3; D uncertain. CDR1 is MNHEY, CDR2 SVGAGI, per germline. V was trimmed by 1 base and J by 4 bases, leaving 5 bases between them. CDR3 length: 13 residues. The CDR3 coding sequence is TGTGCCAGCAGTTACTTTCGAGGAAACACCATATATTTT. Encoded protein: CASSYFRGNTIYF.

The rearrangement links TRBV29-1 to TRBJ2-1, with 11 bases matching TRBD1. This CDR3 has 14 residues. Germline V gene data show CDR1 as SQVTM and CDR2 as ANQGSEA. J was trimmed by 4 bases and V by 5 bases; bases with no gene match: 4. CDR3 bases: TGCAGCGTTAACCGGGACAGGGGGTACAATGAGCAGTTCTTC. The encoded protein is CSVNRDRGYNEQFF.

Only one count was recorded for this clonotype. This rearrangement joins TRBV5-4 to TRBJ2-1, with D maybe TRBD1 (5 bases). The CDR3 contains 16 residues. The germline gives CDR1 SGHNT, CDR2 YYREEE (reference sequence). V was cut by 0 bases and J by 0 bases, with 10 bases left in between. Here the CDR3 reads CASSLGGPSSYNEQFF. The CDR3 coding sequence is TGTGCCAGCAGCTTGGGGGGCCCCAGCTCCTACAATGAGCAGTTCTTC.

CDR3 amino acids: CSVAHGSSGANVLTF. CDR3 in DNA: TGCAGCGTTGCCCATGGTAGCTCTGGGGCCAACGTCCTGACTTTC. This sequence joins TRBV29-1 and TRBJ2-6, with D unclear. With 4 bases removed from V and 0 bases from J, the gap between germline ends came to 10 bases. The germline V gene encodes CDR1 SQVTM and CDR2 ANQGSEA. There are 15 residues in the CDR3.